These T cell receptor beta chains were read from a single sample in a study of T cell changes during pregnancy in multiple sclerosis. Profiled with immunoSEQ multiplex PCR; TCRdb holds only in-frame clones, not every one. The repertoire holds over 25,000 clones, with about nine tenths as singletons. The source was CD8+ T cells from peripheral blood mononuclear cells, collected before pregnancy. The source is a female donor with multiple sclerosis, enrolled in a pregnancy study. The CDR3 runs from the conserved cysteine through the conserved F or W. Fields, in order: J gene, V gene, clone size, D gene, CDR3 DNA, CDR3 protein. The D gene is left open where the match is weak. Clone size is stated in some rows and not others, as once, few, many or a class when expanded.

J: TRBJ2-1
V: TRBV6-1
size: -
D: -
DNA: TGTGCCAGCAGGAGGGCTGACTACAATGAGCAGTTCTTC
CDR3: CASRRADYNEQFF

J: TRBJ2-7
V: TRBV7-9
size: -
D: TRBD1
DNA: TGTGCCAGCAGCCCCGGGACAGGAAGCTACGAGCAGTACTTC
CDR3: CASSPGTGSYEQYF

J: TRBJ2-7
V: TRBV19
size: -
D: -
DNA: TGTGCCAGTAGTAATTCACTCTCCTACGAGCAGTACTTC
CDR3: CASSNSLSYEQYF

J: TRBJ2-3
V: TRBV7-9
size: -
D: -
DNA: TGTGCCAGCAGCTCACGACGCGCGGCACCCCCAGATACGCAGTATTTT
CDR3: CASSSRRAAPPDTQYF

J: TRBJ2-7
V: TRBV19
size: -
D: -
DNA: TGTGCCAGTAGTATAGTACGGGGCTCCTACGAGCAGTACTTC
CDR3: CASSIVRGSYEQYF

J: TRBJ2-1
V: TRBV7-6
size: -
D: TRBD2
DNA: TGTGCCAGCAGCAAATTCGCCGGACTAGCGGGAGGGCCGGAGAGAGGGGATGAGCAGTTCTTC
CDR3: CASSKFAGLAGGPERGDEQFF

J: TRBJ2-1
V: TRBV14
size: -
D: -
DNA: TGTGCCAGCAGCCATAGCAGTAATGAGCAGTTCTTC
CDR3: CASSHSSNEQFF

J: TRBJ2-7
V: TRBV18
size: -
D: TRBD2
DNA: TGTGCCAGCTCACCACCGATAGCGGGAGGTGAGCAGTACTTC
CDR3: CASSPPIAGGEQYF

J: TRBJ1-5
V: TRBV7-9
size: -
D: TRBD1
DNA: TGTGCCAGCAGTGGAACAGGGGTAGGGAATCAGCCCCAGCATTTT
CDR3: CASSGTGVGNQPQHF

J: TRBJ2-1
V: TRBV7-9
size: -
D: -
DNA: TGTGCCAGCAGCTTGACTCAGGGGGGCGAGCAGTTCTTC
CDR3: CASSLTQGGEQFF

J: TRBJ2-7
V: TRBV11-2
size: -
D: TRBD2
DNA: TGTGCCAGCAGCTTTGGGACTAGTGATTACGAGCAGTACTTC
CDR3: CASSFGTSDYEQYF

J: TRBJ2-4
V: TRBV18
size: -
D: -
DNA: TGTGCCAGCTCACCAGAGAAAAACATTCAGTACTTC
CDR3: CASSPEKNIQYF

J: TRBJ1-3
V: TRBV19
size: few
D: -
DNA: TGTGCCAGTAGTTCGTGGGACTACGACTCTGGAAACACCATATATTTT
CDR3: CASSSWDYDSGNTIYF

J: TRBJ1-2
V: TRBV2
size: once
D: -
DNA: TGTGCCCTACTCACTGATGGCTACACCTTC
CDR3: CALLTDGYTF

J: TRBJ2-1
V: TRBV6-5
size: -
D: TRBD2
DNA: TGTGCCAGCAGTCTAGCGGGAAACAATGAGCAGTTCTTC
CDR3: CASSLAGNNEQFF

J: TRBJ2-7
V: TRBV15
size: -
D: TRBD1
DNA: TGTGCCACCAGCAGAGAACGGACAGGGGGCCACGACGAGCAGTACTTC
CDR3: CATSRERTGGHDEQYF